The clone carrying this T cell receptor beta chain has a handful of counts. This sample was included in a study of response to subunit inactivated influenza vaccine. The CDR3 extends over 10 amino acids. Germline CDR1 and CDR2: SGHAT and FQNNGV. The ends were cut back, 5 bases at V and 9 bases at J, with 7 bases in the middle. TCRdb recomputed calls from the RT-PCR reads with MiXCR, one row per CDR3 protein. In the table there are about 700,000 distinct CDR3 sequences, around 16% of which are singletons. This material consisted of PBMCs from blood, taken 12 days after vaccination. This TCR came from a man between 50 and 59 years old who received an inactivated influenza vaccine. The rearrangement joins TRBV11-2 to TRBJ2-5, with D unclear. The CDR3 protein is CASSAQSQYF. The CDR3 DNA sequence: TGTGCCAGCAGCGCCCAATCCCAGTACTTC.